In its sample, the clone carrying this T cell receptor beta chain was seen many times. The antigen remains unidentified. The data belong to a study of T cell repertoires in cytomegalovirus infection. On the study more broadly: Matching HLA type and CMV infection were both indicated by public TCR beta signatures. General observations from the study: CMV-specific TCR beta clonotypes restricted by HLA-C dominated the ex vivo response.

The CDR3 spans 15 residues. V was pared by 5 bases and J by 0 bases, with 12 bases between. TCRdb reanalysed the reads using MiXCR and keeps one entry per CDR3 protein. The sample holds around 530,000 distinct CDR3 sequences, 26% seen once. This chain connects TRBV12-3 or TRBV12-4 to TRBJ2-3; D unclear. The origin of this receptor is a human donor in good health (CMV status not recorded). Some clones in this sample may be carry-over from other donors' samples. Material for sequencing was PBMCs. The CDR3 DNA is TGTGCCAGCAGTAGAGACTCGTTAAGCACAGATACGCAGTATTTT. Its protein is CASSRDSLSTDTQYF.